This T cell receptor beta chain was documented in a study of blood T cell repertoires in COVID-19. Sequenced by immunoSEQ multiplex PCR; TCRdb stores in-frame clones only, minus some. Of 280,000 or so clones in the sample, under 90% were seen once. J was trimmed by 1 base and V by 6 bases; bases with no gene match: 8. CDR1 and CDR2 from the germline V gene are MNHEY and SMNVEV (reference sequence). The CDR3 is made up of 18 amino acids. Participants were placed into cohorts based on the clinical history they reported. Participants in the exposed group had met a COVID-19 case in the 2 weeks before joining the study.

The J gene is TRBJ2-4, the V gene TRBV27, with 14 bases aligning to TRBD2. The TCR comes from a woman between 50 and 59 years old who had been exposed to COVID-19. The sequencing input was PBMCs or T cells enriched from blood (not recorded which). Written as DNA, the CDR3 is TGTGCCAGCAGCCTGACTAGCGGGGGGGTACGGGCCAAAAACATTCAGTACTTC. This codes for CASSLTSGGVRAKNIQYF.